This TCR beta chain derives from a study of blood T cell repertoires in COVID-19. The V end lost 5 bases, the J end lost 2 bases, and 12 bases lay between the germline ends. Germline CDR1 LGHNT, CDR2 FRNRAP. The CDR3 has 14 residues. Only in-frame clones appear in the TCRdb table, and some are missing; sequencing was by immunoSEQ multiplex PCR. The table lists 250,000 to 350,000 clones, nearly 90% of them singletons. The sequence derives from a woman between 25 and 40 years old who had recovered from COVID-19. Sequences were obtained from PBMCs or T cells enriched from blood (not recorded which). This chain links TRBV12-5 with TRBJ1-1, with unresolved D. The CDR3 nucleotides are TGTGCTAGTGGTCCAGGAGGAGGCAACACTGAAGCTTTCTTT. As protein: CASGPGGGNTEAFF. Using reference TRBV12-5 and TRBJ1-1 for the parts outside the CDR3, the full variable domain is DARVTQTPRHKVTEMGQEVTMRCQPILGHNTVFWYRQTMMQGLELLAYFRNRAPLDDSGMPKDRFSAEMPDATLATLKIQPSEPRDSAVYFCASGPGGGNTEAFFGQGTRLTVV.